This T cell receptor (beta chain) comes out of a study of blood T cell repertoires in COVID-19. The method was immunoSEQ multiplex PCR; TCRdb's version includes in-frame clones alone and lacks a portion of them. The sample includes about 76,000 clones, around 88% of them seen just once. This CDR3 is 16 amino acids long. V was pared by 4 bases and J by 5 bases, with 10 bases of the junction left unmatched. CDR1 is MNHNS and CDR2 is SASEGT in the germline V gene. This TCR was sampled from a young man with acute or convalescent COVID-19. This sequence joins TRBV6-1 and TRBJ2-5; TRBD1 matches 10 bases. The sample taken for sequencing was peripheral blood. CDR3 sequence: CASSAPGQGIGETQYF. The CDR3 coding sequence is TGTGCCAGCAGTGCGCCGGGACAGGGGATTGGGGAGACCCAGTACTTC.